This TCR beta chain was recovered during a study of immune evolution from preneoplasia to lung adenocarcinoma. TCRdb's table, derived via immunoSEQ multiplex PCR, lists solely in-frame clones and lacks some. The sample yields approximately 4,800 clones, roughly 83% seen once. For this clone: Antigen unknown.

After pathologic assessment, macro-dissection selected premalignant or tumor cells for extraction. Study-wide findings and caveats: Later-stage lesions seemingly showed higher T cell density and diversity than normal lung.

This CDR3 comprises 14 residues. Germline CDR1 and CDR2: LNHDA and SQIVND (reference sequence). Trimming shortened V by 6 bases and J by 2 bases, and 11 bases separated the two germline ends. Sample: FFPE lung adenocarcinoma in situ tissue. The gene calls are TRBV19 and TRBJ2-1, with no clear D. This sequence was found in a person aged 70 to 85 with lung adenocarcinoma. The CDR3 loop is CASSEHCPYNEQFF. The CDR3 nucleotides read TGTGCCAGTAGCGAACATTGCCCCTACAATGAGCAGTTCTTC. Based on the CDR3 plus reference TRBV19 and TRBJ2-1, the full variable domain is DGGITQSPKYLFRKEGQNVTLSCEQNLNHDAMYWYRQDPGQGLRLIYYSQIVNDFQKGDIAEGYSVSREKKESFPLTVTSAQKNPTAFYLCASSEHCPYNEQFFGPGTRLTVL.